These 17 T cell receptor beta chains share one sample of origin, sequenced in a study of chemoradiotherapy in HPV16-positive cancers. Libraries were prepared by immunoSEQ multiplex PCR; TCRdb keeps only in-frame clonotypes and omits some of them. This table has about 5,200 clones, just under 75% appearing once. The starting material was tumor tissue, obtained from a patient who underwent chemoradiotherapy. Every receptor here comes from a human donor with HPV-associated anogenital cancer.

The rearrangement joins TRBV6-5 to TRBJ2-1, with TRBD2 matching 13 bases. From germline, CDR1 is MNHEY and CDR2 SVGAGI. The J segment lost 9 bases and the V segment lost 5 bases, leaving 4 bases of the junction unmatched. This CDR3 has 14 amino acids. This chain's CDR3 is CASSPGLAGLEQFF. In DNA, the CDR3 is TGTGCCAGCAGTCCGGGACTAGCGGGGCTTGAGCAGTTCTTC.

The gene calls are TRBV19 and TRBJ2-1, with 8 nucleotides matching TRBD1. From germline, CDR1 is LNHDA and CDR2 SQIVND (reference sequence). J lost 6 bases, V lost 9 bases, and 10 bases had no gene match. The CDR3 length is 14 residues. The CDR3 sequence is CARKGTGWSNEQFF. The CDR3 DNA follows: TGTGCCAGGAAAGGGACAGGATGGAGCAATGAGCAGTTCTTC. Full variable domain (missing parts from reference TRBV19 and TRBJ2-1): DGGITQSPKYLFRKEGQNVTLSCEQNLNHDAMYWYRQDPGQGLRLIYYSQIVNDFQKGDIAEGYSVSREKKESFPLTVTSAQKNPTAFYLCARKGTGWSNEQFFGPGTRLTVL.

This clone has only one observation. The rearrangement uses TRBV5-1 and TRBJ2-4, with D possibly being TRBD1 (6 bases). This CDR3 is built from 15 residues. Per germline, CDR1 SGHRS and CDR2 YFSETQ. V was trimmed by 4 bases and J by 3 bases, leaving 14 bases between them. CDR3: CASSPLGHDKNIQYF. The CDR3 DNA sequence: TGCGCCAGCAGCCCCCTGGGACACGACAAAAACATTCAGTACTTC. Full variable domain (missing parts from reference TRBV5-1 and TRBJ2-4): KAGVTQTPRYLIKTRGQQVTLSCSPISGHRSVSWYQQTPGQGLQFLFEYFSETQRNKGNFPGRFSGRQFSNSRSEMNVSTLELGDSALYLCASSPLGHDKNIQYFGAGTRLSVL.

This clone was observed a handful of times. V gene TRBV19 combines with J gene TRBJ2-7; TRBD1 agrees at 9 bases. Germline CDR1 is LNHDA and CDR2 is SQIVND (reference sequence). Trimming at V came to 4 bases and at J to 4 bases, leaving 5 bases not matched to a gene. The CDR3 spans 14 residues. CDR3: CASSKRQGVYEQYF. The DNA for the CDR3 is TGTGCCAGTAGTAAAAGACAGGGGGTTTACGAGCAGTACTTC.

V and J are TRBV5-1 and TRBJ2-1; 11 nucleotides agree with TRBD2. The CDR3 covers 16 residues. Trimming at V came to 1 base and at J to 5 bases, leaving 5 bases not matched to a gene. Per germline, CDR1 SGHRS and CDR2 YFSETQ. The CDR3 DNA follows: TGCGCCAGCAGCTTGAGTGCTAGCGGGGGGAACAATGAGCAGTTCTTC. This gives the protein CASSLSASGGNNEQFF.

There are a few counts of this clone. The genes are TRBV6-5 and TRBJ1-5; D might be TRBD1 (5 bases). The CDR3 runs 13 residues. CDR1 and CDR2 (germline): MNHEY, SVGAGI. The V end lost 2 bases, the J end lost 4 bases, and 6 bases lay between the germline ends. The CDR3 nucleotides are TGTGCCAGCAGTTACCAGGGTAATCAGCCCCAGCATTTT. Translated, it gives CASSYQGNQPQHF.

V gene TRBV5-1 combines with J gene TRBJ2-7; D remains unclear. The CDR3 extends over 11 amino acids. Germline CDR1 and CDR2: SGHRS and YFSETQ. V dropped 5 bases and J dropped 0 bases, with 3 bases sitting between them. CDR3 sequence reads: CASSGSYEQYF. The DNA for the CDR3 is TGCGCCAGCAGTGGCTCCTACGAGCAGTACTTC.

V is TRBV19 and J is TRBJ1-4, with a tentative D call TRBD1 (6 bases). The CDR3 length is 15 residues. Trimming stripped 4 bases from V and 3 bases from J, with 12 bases between. Germline CDR1 LNHDA, CDR2 SQIVND (reference sequence). DNA of the CDR3: TGTGCCAGTAGTAGGGACAATCAGGCTAATGAAAAACTGTTTTTT. Translation: CASSRDNQANEKLFF.

This clone has only one observation. One junction end disagrees with the germline gene, perhaps due to a read error. The chain recombines TRBV7-7 with TRBJ2-5; D ambiguous. This CDR3 contains 15 residues. Germline V gene sequence: CDR1 SSHAT, CDR2 FNYEAQ (reference sequence). The CDR3 nucleotides read TGTGCTAGCAGCTTAGGCCGACTGTACCAAGAGACCCAGTACTTC. Translation: CASSLGRLYQETQYF.

This clone was counted only a few times. The chain has TRBV19 and TRBJ2-1, with D uncertain. Trimming took off 6 bases at V and 6 bases at J, with 12 bases between the two ends. The CDR3 consists of 13 residues. From germline, CDR1 is LNHDA and CDR2 SQIVND (reference sequence). The CDR3 bases are TGTGCCAGTAGCGGAACCCCCGGCAATGAGCAGTTCTTC. This codes for CASSGTPGNEQFF.

CDR3 nucleotides: TGTGCCAGCAGCCTCTCGAGCTCCTACAATGAGCAGTTCTTC. It encodes CASSLSSSYNEQFF. V is TRBV14 and J is TRBJ2-1; D uncertain. Germline V gives CDR1 SGHDN, CDR2 FVKESK. V lost 4 bases to trimming and J lost 0 bases, with 7 bases between them. This CDR3 comprises 14 residues.

V gene TRBV14 combines with J gene TRBJ2-1, with TRBD2 as a possible D gene (5 bases). Germline V gene sequence: CDR1 SGHDN, CDR2 FVKESK. The CDR3 has 12 residues. Trimming pared 4 bases from V and 9 bases from J, leaving 10 bases between. CDR3 protein: CASSPDFTEQFF. The DNA of the CDR3 is TGTGCCAGCAGCCCGGACTTCACTGAGCAGTTCTTC.

This rearrangement joins TRBV28 to TRBJ2-3, with D possibly called TRBD1 or TRBD2 (5 bases each). This CDR3 spans 14 amino acids. The ends were cut back, 8 bases at V and 8 bases at J, with 20 bases in the middle. Germline loops: CDR1 MDHEN, CDR2 SYDVKM. This CDR3 is CASHSPGPWGTQYF. As DNA, the CDR3 is TGTGCCAGCCACTCCCCGGGGCCCTGGGGTACGCAGTATTTT.

This sequence joins TRBV5-1 and TRBJ2-3; D unclear. Deletions cut 0 bases from V and 2 bases from J, with 7 bases between. CDR3 length: 14 amino acids. Per germline, CDR1 SGHRS and CDR2 YFSETQ. The CDR3, as DNA: TGCGCCAGCAGCTTGGCCCAGAACACAGATACGCAGTATTTT. Translation: CASSLAQNTDTQYF.

This chain uses TRBV18 with TRBJ1-3, with D possibly TRBD1 on 5 matching bases. The CDR3 is made up of 15 amino acids. V was shortened by 3 bases and J by 4 bases, with 13 bases between the two germline ends. Germline V gives CDR1 KGHSH, CDR2 LQKENI. This chain's CDR3 is CASSPRQSPGNTIYF. The CDR3 DNA is TGTGCCAGCTCACCGCGACAGTCGCCCGGAAACACCATATATTTT.

The chain uses TRBV5-1 and TRBJ2-7; D is unresolved. Germline V gene lookup returns CDR1 SGHRS and CDR2 YFSETQ. This CDR3 spans 15 amino acids. V gave up 3 bases and J gave up 0 bases, with 13 bases separating them. This CDR3 is CASSSYSDSSYEQYF. The CDR3 region has the DNA TGCGCCAGCAGCTCCTACAGCGATAGCTCCTACGAGCAGTACTTC.

The V call is TRBV7-7, the J call TRBJ2-3, with 8 bases identical to TRBD2. V was pared by 11 bases and J by 2 bases, with 6 bases of the junction left unmatched. CDR3 length equals 13 residues. CDR1 SSHAT and CDR2 FNYEAQ come from the germline V gene (reference sequence). CDR3 sequence (DNA): TGTGCCGTATCGGGAGGGAACACAGATACGCAGTATTTT. Translated, it gives CAVSGGNTDTQYF.